The 2 T cell receptor beta chains below come from one sample, sequenced in a study of shared clonotypes between healthy human individuals. Profiling relied on immunoSEQ multiplex PCR, and the TCRdb table lists in-frame clones only, not all of them. The sample has approximately 980,000 clones, approximately 76% seen once. The sequenced sample was memory CD4+ T cells sorted from blood. The subset here: CD45RA-negative fraction. These receptors originate from a man between 18 and 29 years old in good health.

About this clone itself: At the DNA level, this CDR3 is encoded by other sequences in the same sample as well. The J gene is TRBJ2-6, the V gene TRBV6-1; 9 positions agree with TRBD1. The junction had 5 bases not matched to a gene; V was cut back by 4 bases and J by 1 base. CDR3 length equals 17 residues. Germline V gene sequence: CDR1 MNHNS, CDR2 SASEGT. DNA of the CDR3: TGTGCCAGCAGTGGGGGACAGGGAGGATCTGGGGCCAACGTCCTGACTTTC. It encodes CASSGGQGGSGANVLTF.

This chain uses TRBV7-2 with TRBJ2-1; no reliable D call. The CDR3 is made up of 14 amino acids. V lost 1 base and J 9 bases, leaving 13 bases between the germline ends. Germline V lookup: CDR1 SGHTA, CDR2 FQGNSA. The CDR3 DNA is TGTGCCAGCAGCTTAGTCATCGCGGTGGGTGAGCAGTTCTTC. The encoded protein is CASSLVIAVGEQFF.